This T cell receptor beta chain was obtained from a study of blood T cell repertoires in COVID-19. Turning to the study itself: There were acute and convalescent COVID-19 samples, and they came from the United States, Italy and Spain. Sources were T cells, B-cell-depleted T cells, or PBMCs; the material itself was cDNA or gDNA.

This CDR3 comprises 15 residues. V lost 0 bases and J 1 base, leaving 8 bases between the germline ends. Germline V gene data show CDR1 as SGHRS and CDR2 as YFSETQ. Source study methods: Amplification from reference gene primers served as the basis for estimated nucleated cell counts. Libraries were prepared by immunoSEQ multiplex PCR; TCRdb keeps only in-frame clonotypes and omits some of them. V and J calls and clone size follow that table, whereas D and trimming were derived from the DNA. This sample has fewer than 350,000 clones, with over 75% found just once. Sequencing was carried out using peripheral blood. The V and J genes are TRBV5-1 and TRBJ2-1; D is possibly TRBD2 (6 bases). This TCR derives from a woman aged 50 to 65 who had recovered from COVID-19. The CDR3: CASSLVGGSYNEQFF. CDR3 nucleotide sequence: TGCGCCAGCAGCTTGGTCGGGGGTTCCTACAATGAGCAGTTCTTC.